What follows are 11 T cell receptor beta chains derived from one specimen sequenced in a study of blood T cell repertoires in COVID-19. This table comes from immunoSEQ multiplex PCR, and its TCRdb copy is limited to in-frame clones, with some not included. Altogether 70,000 or so clones are present, over 80% being singletons, with the ten largest covering around 20%. Sequencing input: peripheral blood. Receptor source: a human donor in a cohort sampled during active COVID-19.

This chain uses TRBV3-1 (or the pseudogene TRBV3-2) with TRBJ1-4; the match to TRBD1 covers 8 bases. V lost 6 bases, J lost 12 bases, and 6 bases stayed unmatched. The length of the CDR3 is 12 residues. The germline V gene has CDR1 LGHDT and CDR2 YNNKEL (reference sequence). DNA of the CDR3: TGTGCCAGCAGATTACAGGGGGGCGAACTGTTTTTT. Its translation is CASRLQGGELFF.

In nucleotides, the CDR3 is TGTGCCAGCAGTTTAGATCTTCGGCTTCCGGACAGCTTTTACGAGCAGTACTTC. Translation: CASSLDLRLPDSFYEQYF. The chain has TRBV27 and TRBJ2-7; a possible D gene is TRBD1 (6 bases). This CDR3 contains 18 residues. Between the trimmed V and J ends, which lost 2 bases and 4 bases, there was a span of 24 bases. Germline V gives CDR1 MNHEY, CDR2 SMNVEV (reference sequence).

This clone was recorded only once. Here the CDR3 reads CASSSGPGGYTF. DNA for the CDR3: TGTGCCAGCAGCTCAGGGCCTGGTGGCTACACCTTC. This chain uses TRBV7-2 with TRBJ1-2; D possibly corresponds to TRBD1 (5 bases). Germline lookup yields CDR1 SGHTA and CDR2 FQGNSA. Trimming shortened V by 4 bases and J by 7 bases, and 10 bases separated the two germline ends. This CDR3 spans 12 amino acids. Supplemented by reference TRBV7-2 and TRBJ1-2, the full variable domain reads GAGVSQSPSNKVTEKGKDVELRCDPISGHTALYWYRQSLGQGLEFLIYFQGNSAPDKSGLPSDRFSAERTGGSVSTLTIQRTQQEDSAVYLCASSSGPGGYTFGSGTRLTVV.

The V call is TRBV3-1 (or the pseudogene TRBV3-2), the J call TRBJ2-3, with D maybe TRBD1 (5 bases). Germline CDR1 and CDR2: LGHDT and YNNKEL (reference sequence). V was trimmed by 3 bases and J by 7 bases, leaving 11 bases between them. The CDR3 totals 13 residues. CDR3 region: CASSHATGYTQYF. CDR3 sequence (DNA): TGTGCCAGCAGCCACGCTACAGGTTATACGCAGTATTTT.

The chain is built from TRBV14 and TRBJ1-1, with 12 bases fitting TRBD1. Looked up from germline, CDR1 is SGHDN and CDR2 is FVKESK. Germline trimming cut 4 bases from V and 7 bases from J; bases unmatched to any gene: 10. The CDR3 spans 16 residues. The DNA of the CDR3 is TGTGCCAGCAGCCCTCCCCGGGGACAGGGGGCGGATGAAGCTTTCTTT. Protein product: CASSPPRGQGADEAFF.

This clone occurred once. The chain is built from TRBV11-3 and TRBJ1-1; TRBD1 agrees at 7 bases. Unmatched junction bases numbered 7, after V lost 6 bases and J lost 0 bases. Germline lookup yields CDR1 SGHNT and CDR2 YENEEA. The CDR3 length is 15 residues. Here the CDR3 DNA reads TGTGCCAGCAGTCCTACAGGGGCAATGAACACTGAAGCTTTCTTT. It codes for CASSPTGAMNTEAFF.

The chain is built from TRBV2 and TRBJ1-3; 8 bases agree with TRBD1. J lost 8 bases, V lost 4 bases, and 10 bases had no gene match. The CDR3 contains 15 residues. From germline, CDR1 is SNHLY and CDR2 FYNNEI. The CDR3 loop reads CASSVSGGSLDTIYF. CDR3 nucleotides: TGTGCCAGCAGTGTTTCAGGGGGCTCTTTGGACACCATATATTTT.

The chain combines TRBV5-4 with TRBJ2-7; TRBD1 agrees at 10 bases. The CDR3 extends over 14 amino acids. Germline V gene lookup returns CDR1 SGHNT and CDR2 YYREEE (reference sequence). Losses at the gene ends were 4 bases for V and 4 bases for J; bases not matched to a gene: 5. The CDR3 spells CASSRQGAVYEQYF. CDR3 DNA sequence: TGTGCCAGCAGCCGACAGGGGGCAGTTTACGAGCAGTACTTC.

In its sample, this clone was seen a few times. This chain connects TRBV12-3 or TRBV12-4 to TRBJ1-4; 10 bases match TRBD1. J lost 8 bases, V lost 8 bases, and 2 bases had no gene match. The CDR3 contains 12 residues. In DNA form, the CDR3 reads TGTGCCAGCGGACAGGGGGAAGAAAAACTGTTTTTT. The encoded protein is CASGQGEEKLFF.

CDR3 DNA: TGTGCCAGCAGCTTGAGGCAGAATAATTCACCCCTCCACTTT. As protein: CASSLRQNNSPLHF. The J gene is TRBJ1-6, the V gene TRBV7-3; no clear D. Trimming removed 3 bases at V and 5 bases at J, with 8 bases between. The CDR3 is 14 residues long. Germline CDR1 is SGHTA and CDR2 is FQGTGA. The full variable domain, its missing parts supplied by reference TRBV7-3 and TRBJ1-6, is GAGVSQTPSNKVTEKGKYVELRCDPISGHTALYWYRQSLGQGPEFLIYFQGTGAADDSGLPNDRFFAVRPEGSVSTLKIQRTERGDSAVYLCASSLRQNNSPLHFGNGTRLTVT.

The CDR3 sequence: CASSLSVGRATQYF. Here the CDR3 DNA reads TGTGCCAGCAGCCTCTCCGTGGGGAGGGCTACGCAGTATTTT. This chain joins TRBV14 and TRBJ2-3, with TRBD2 identical over 7 bases. V was pared by 4 bases and J by 8 bases, with 9 bases of the junction left unmatched. This CDR3 has 14 residues. Germline assignment: CDR1 SGHDN and CDR2 FVKESK.